The rows below give T cell receptor beta chains drawn from one sample of a study of cytomegalovirus exposure and HLA in healthy donors. Data came from immunoSEQ multiplex PCR; TCRdb stores just in-frame clones and leaves some out. The sample shows 95,000 to 150,000 clones, over 80% of them seen only once. Sequencing input: PBMCs. Receptor source: a man aged 25-40 years in good health and CMV-seronegative. Each CDR3 is given with its conserved first and last residue. Fields, in order: J gene, D gene, V gene, clone size, CDR3 protein, CDR3 DNA. The D gene is left open where the match is weak. The size entry is marked missing in some rows and otherwise reads once, few, many or a size class.

>TRBJ2-3|-|TRBV18|-
CASSPGALSDTQYF
TGTGCCAGCTCACCGGGCGCCTTGAGCGATACGCAGTATTTT
>TRBJ1-3|-|TRBV4-1|-
CASSQVQVSGNTIYF
TGCGCCAGCAGCCAAGTTCAGGTCTCTGGAAACACCATATATTTT
>TRBJ1-1|-|TRBV10-3|-
CAISEAGTANTEAFF
TGTGCCATCAGTGAAGCCGGGACTGCGAACACTGAAGCTTTCTTT
>TRBJ1-1|TRBD1|TRBV27|-
CASSLRTGREAFF
TGTGCCAGCAGTCTTCGGACAGGGAGGGAAGCTTTCTTT
>TRBJ2-2|-|TRBV29-1|-
CSTQTGNTGELFF
TGCAGCACTCAGACTGGGAACACCGGGGAGCTGTTTTTT
>TRBJ1-4|-|TRBV21-1|-
CASSSGQGTTNEKLFF
TGTGCCAGCAGCTCCGGACAGGGTACCACTAATGAAAAACTGTTTTTT
>TRBJ2-3|-|TRBV10-3|-
CAISDTGFSTDTQYF
TGTGCCATCAGTGACACAGGGTTTAGTACAGATACGCAGTATTTT
>TRBJ2-4|-|TRBV7-2|-
CASSLGPYSKLAKNIQYF
TGTGCCAGCAGCTTAGGACCTTACAGCAAACTGGCCAAAAACATTCAGTACTTC
>TRBJ2-4|-|TRBV10-3|few
CAISADSDIQYF
TGTGCCATCAGTGCGGACAGCGACATTCAGTACTTC
>TRBJ1-3|TRBD1|TRBV28|-
CASSQSGGTSGNTIYF
TGTGCCAGCAGCCAATCAGGGGGGACATCGGGAAACACCATATATTTT
>TRBJ2-7|TRBD2|TRBV5-1|-
CASSRAGGSEQYF
TGCGCCAGCAGTCGGGCGGGGGGGTCCGAGCAGTACTTC
>TRBJ2-5|TRBD2|TRBV4-2|-
CASSQGGGGERGVQETQYF
TGTGCCAGCAGCCAAGGGGGCGGGGGGGAGCGGGGGGTCCAAGAGACCCAGTACTTC
>TRBJ2-2|TRBD2|TRBV11-2|-
CASSFAGTMNTGELFF
TGTGCCAGCAGCTTCGCCGGGACTATGAACACCGGGGAGCTGTTTTTT
>TRBJ1-6|-|TRBV6-1|-
CASSVSGSGNSPLHF
TGTGCCAGCAGTGTCAGCGGATCCGGCAATTCACCCCTCCACTTT
>TRBJ2-5|-|TRBV11-2|-
CASSYPGTSQETQYF
TGTGCCAGCAGCTACCCCGGGACATCTCAAGAGACCCAGTACTTC
>TRBJ2-3|TRBD2|TRBV28|-
CASSFQRGGQGTDTQYF
TGTGCCAGCAGTTTTCAGCGGGGGGGGCAGGGGACAGATACGCAGTATTTT
>TRBJ2-2|-|TRBV9|-
CASSVVRTPNTGELFF
TGTGCCAGCAGCGTAGTAAGGACACCCAACACCGGGGAGCTGTTTTTT
>TRBJ2-5|-|TRBV2|-
CASKESSTTGETQYF
TGTGCCAGCAAGGAGTCTAGCACCACGGGAGAGACCCAGTACTTC
>TRBJ1-5|TRBD1|TRBV6-1|-
CASSEAGRQGSQPQHF
TGTGCCAGCAGTGAAGCGGGTCGACAGGGAAGTCAGCCCCAGCATTTT
>TRBJ1-4|-|TRBV6-1|-
CASSEQGSATNEKLFF
TGTGCCAGCAGTGAACAGGGGTCTGCAACTAATGAAAAACTGTTTTTT
>TRBJ2-7|TRBD1|TRBV18|-
CASSPASQGDEQYF
TGTGCCAGCTCACCAGCGTCCCAGGGGGACGAGCAGTACTTC
>TRBJ1-1|-|TRBV27|-
CASGFNRVVAFF
TGTGCCAGCGGGTTCAACAGGGTGGTAGCTTTCTTT
>TRBJ2-1|-|TRBV28|-
CASKASHTNNEQFF
TGTGCCAGCAAGGCTAGCCATACCAACAATGAGCAGTTCTTC
>TRBJ1-1|TRBD1|TRBV7-2|few
CASSSRTGTEAFF
TGTGCCAGCAGCTCCCGGACAGGCACTGAAGCTTTCTTT
>TRBJ1-2|TRBD1|TRBV28|-
CASSLTGGDSNYGYTF
TGTGCCAGCAGTTTAACAGGGGGGGATTCTAACTATGGCTACACCTTC
>TRBJ2-3|TRBD2|TRBV6-1|-
CASSELASGATDTQYF
TGTGCCAGCAGTGAACTGGCTAGCGGTGCCACAGATACGCAGTATTTT
>TRBJ1-2|-|TRBV2|-
CASNNRNSNYGYTF
TGTGCCAGCAACAACAGAAACTCTAACTATGGCTACACCTTC
>TRBJ2-2|TRBD1|TRBV5-6|-
CASSLLGQGGPTGELFF
TGTGCCAGCAGCTTGCTTGGACAGGGGGGTCCCACCGGGGAGCTGTTTTTT
>TRBJ1-1|-|TRBV6-5|-
CASSSLRTEAFF
TGTGCCAGCAGTTCCTTGAGGACTGAAGCTTTCTTT
>TRBJ1-3|TRBD1|TRBV6-5|few
CASSLRTGQGDTIYF
TGTGCCAGCAGTTTGAGGACAGGGCAGGGAGACACCATATATTTT
>TRBJ2-1|-|TRBV10-3|-
CAISEVDLGFRGNEQFF
TGTGCCATCAGTGAGGTGGACCTGGGGTTCCGGGGCAATGAGCAGTTCTTC
>TRBJ2-6|TRBD1|TRBV5-4|-
CASSPRQGAHWGANVLTF
TGTGCCAGCAGCCCTCGACAGGGGGCTCACTGGGGGGCCAACGTCCTGACTTTC
>TRBJ2-1|-|TRBV6-6|-
CASSYKLSSYNEQFF
TGTGCCAGCAGTTACAAACTGAGCTCCTACAATGAGCAGTTCTTC
>TRBJ2-1|TRBD1|TRBV5-1|once
CASSIAEDRGQGRPFF
TGCGCCAGCAGTATAGCCGAGGACAGGGGGCAAGGACGACCGTTCTTC
>TRBJ1-1|TRBD1|TRBV6-5|-
CASRQTGGEAFF
TGTGCCAGCAGACAGACAGGGGGCGAAGCTTTCTTT
>TRBJ1-1|-|TRBV5-1|few
CASSTRGGGSNTEAFF
TGCGCCAGCAGCACCCGGGGAGGGGGTTCGAACACTGAAGCTTTCTTT
>TRBJ2-6|-|TRBV2|-
CASTVGGYGANVLTF
TGTGCCAGCACCGTGGGGGGATATGGGGCCAACGTCCTGACTTTC
>TRBJ1-1|-|TRBV6-6|-
CASSPRGNTEAFF
TGTGCCAGCAGCCCAAGGGGGAACACTGAAGCTTTCTTT
>TRBJ1-1|-|TRBV28|-
CASRLTEMNTEAFF
TGTGCCAGCAGGTTGACAGAGATGAACACTGAAGCTTTCTTT
>TRBJ1-1|TRBD1|TRBV19|-
CASSSQAGGNTEAFF
TGTGCCAGTAGTTCCCAGGCAGGGGGAAACACTGAAGCTTTCTTT
>TRBJ1-4|-|TRBV7-2|-
CASSPRGGRVGLHGEKLFF
TGTGCCAGCAGCCCCCGGGGGGGCAGGGTAGGGTTACACGGTGAAAAACTGTTTTTT
>TRBJ2-7|TRBD1|TRBV29-1|few
CSVVGQGAPYEQYF
TGCAGCGTGGTCGGACAGGGGGCTCCCTACGAGCAGTACTTC
>TRBJ2-3|-|TRBV27|-
CASSSGPRPDTQYF
TGTGCCAGCAGTTCAGGTCCGAGACCAGATACGCAGTATTTT
>TRBJ2-1|-|TRBV6-5|-
CASKEEGRGEQFF
TGTGCCAGCAAAGAGGAGGGCCGAGGTGAGCAGTTCTTC
>TRBJ2-3|TRBD2|TRBV6-4|few
CASSDGTSSTDTQYF
TGTGCCAGCAGTGACGGGACTAGCAGCACAGATACGCAGTATTTT